The 9 T cell receptor beta chains in this list originate from one sample, sequenced in a study of T cell responses to AZD1222 COVID-19 vaccine (dated by TCRdb to 2020 to 2023). Explained via the paper, the time point label denotes: baseline before first vaccination. The method was the immunoSEQ multiplex PCR assay. Held by TCRdb, this immuneACCESS table contains in-frame sequences only and omits some clones. Under half of the omission traces to an unresolved V gene where checked; the cause of the rest is unknown. In this sample the table shows tens of thousands of clones, roughly 88% of which occur a single time. Roughly 15% of the sample belongs to the ten largest clones. The sample was peripheral blood, taken on day 0 of AZD1222 vaccination. The source is an adult in good health.

The rearrangement uses TRBV5-1 and TRBJ2-7; D is unresolved. Germline V gives CDR1 SGHRS, CDR2 YFSETQ. The V and J ends lost 0 bases and 4 bases respectively, with 8 bases between them. The CDR3 covers 13 residues. The DNA for the CDR3 is TGCGCCAGCAGCTTGGGAGTAGGGTACGAGCAGTACTTC. This encodes CASSLGVGYEQYF.

The chain uses TRBV6-5 and TRBJ1-6; 7 positions agree with TRBD1. After removal of 0 bases from V and 6 bases from J, the junction contained 2 bases not matched to a gene. Germline V gene data show CDR1 as MNHEY and CDR2 as SVGAGI. The CDR3 is made up of 15 amino acids. CDR3 DNA: TGTGCCAGCAGTTACTCGGACAGGAGTAATTCACCCCTCCACTTT. Translation: CASSYSDRSNSPLHF.

The V gene is TRBV28, the J gene TRBJ2-7, with a weak D call TRBD1 (6 bases). The CDR3 spans 16 residues. CDR1 MDHEN and CDR2 SYDVKM come from the germline V gene. The V end was cut by 5 bases, the J end by 0 bases, with 17 bases between. For the CDR3, the DNA is TGTGCCAGCAGTGATTACAGGGCTCCCCCCTCCTACGAGCAGTACTTC. It is translated as CASSDYRAPPSYEQYF. The whole variable domain, filled in from reference TRBV28 and TRBJ2-7, reads DVKVTQSSRYLVKRTGEKVFLECVQDMDHENMFWYRQDPGLGLRLIYFSYDVKMKEKGDIPEGYSVSREKKERFSLILESASTNQTSMYLCASSDYRAPPSYEQYFGPGTRLTVT.

Only one count was recorded for this clone. J is TRBJ1-1 and V is TRBV6-5, with D tentatively TRBD1 (5 bases). This CDR3 contains 15 residues. Per germline, CDR1 MNHEY and CDR2 SVGAGI. V lost 2 bases and J lost 3, with 13 bases in between. CDR3 sequence reads: CASSYLSRGHTEAFF. CDR3 DNA sequence: TGTGCCAGCAGTTACCTAAGTAGGGGTCACACTGAAGCTTTCTTT.

The rearrangement joins TRBV7-3 to TRBJ1-1; weak D call: TRBD1 (5 bases). The ends were cut back, 2 bases at V and 1 base at J, with 8 bases in the middle. This CDR3 comprises 14 residues. Germline V gene sequence: CDR1 SGHTA, CDR2 FQGTGA. CDR3 residues: CASSLFGGNTEAFF. CDR3 DNA: TGTGCCAGCAGCTTATTTGGGGGGAACACTGAAGCTTTCTTT.

This clone occurred a few times. The chain joins TRBV11-2 to TRBJ2-3; D not certain. CDR1 is SGHAT and CDR2 is FQNNGV in the germline V gene. The V gene lost 3 bases and the J gene lost 5 bases, with 3 bases spanning the gap. The CDR3 is made up of 11 amino acids. The CDR3 DNA sequence: TGTGCCAGCAGCTTTAAAGATACGCAGTATTTT. It is translated as CASSFKDTQYF.

The chain recombines TRBV5-1 with TRBJ2-7, with 9 positions matching TRBD1. Germline trimming cut 2 bases from V and 6 bases from J; bases unmatched to any gene: 6. The CDR3 consists of 14 residues. Germline V gene sequence: CDR1 SGHRS, CDR2 YFSETQ. The CDR3 DNA is TGCGCCAGCAGCTTTTCACAGGGGGCTTTCGAGCAGTACTTC. It is translated as CASSFSQGAFEQYF.

J is TRBJ2-6 and V is TRBV7-9; TRBD1 might be the D (6 bases). V lost 5 bases, J lost 0 bases, and 11 bases lay in between. Germline V gives CDR1 SEHNR, CDR2 FQNEAQ (reference sequence). CDR3 size: 16 residues. CDR3 coding DNA: TGTGCCAGCAGCGGACAGATAGACTCTGGGGCCAACGTCCTGACTTTC. Translation gives CASSGQIDSGANVLTF.

V gene TRBV6-5 combines with J gene TRBJ1-1; 9 nucleotides agree with TRBD1. The J segment lost 4 bases and the V segment lost 10 bases, leaving 10 bases of the junction unmatched. The CDR3 is made up of 14 amino acids. CDR1 MNHEY and CDR2 SVGAGI come from the germline V gene. Here the CDR3 DNA reads TGTGCCATCTTCTTACAGGGGGCGGTCACTGAAGCTTTCTTT. It codes for CAIFLQGAVTEAFF.